This is a list of T cell receptor beta chains from one sample in a study of cytomegalovirus exposure and HLA in healthy donors. Sequenced by immunoSEQ multiplex PCR; TCRdb stores in-frame clones only, minus some. The data show hundreds of thousands of clones, 88% seen once. Sequencing was carried out using PBMCs. The source is a woman in her late teens or twenties in good health and CMV-seronegative. The CDR3 runs from the conserved cysteine through the conserved F or W. A D gene is named only where the DNA matches it firmly. The listing skips clone size in some rows; elsewhere it reads once, few, many or a size class.

d_call: .
cdr3_length: 15
v_call: TRBV7-3
j_call: TRBJ2-7
clone_size: .
cdr3_nt: TGTGCCAGCAGCCCCCAGGGCCGAGACTCCTACGAGCAGTACTTC
cdr3_aa: CASSPQGRDSYEQYF

d_call: TRBD1
cdr3_length: 14
v_call: TRBV6-1
j_call: TRBJ2-7
clone_size: .
cdr3_nt: TGTGCCAGCAGTGCCGGGACAGGCGCCTACGAGCAGTACTTC
cdr3_aa: CASSAGTGAYEQYF

d_call: TRBD1
cdr3_length: 14
v_call: TRBV5-4
j_call: TRBJ2-7
clone_size: .
cdr3_nt: TGTGCCAGCAGCTGGGGACAGGGGGCCTACGAGCAGTACTTC
cdr3_aa: CASSWGQGAYEQYF

d_call: .
cdr3_length: 15
v_call: TRBV5-4
j_call: TRBJ1-2
clone_size: .
cdr3_nt: TGTGCCAGCAGCTCGACGAGGCATTTTAACTATGGCTACACCTTC
cdr3_aa: CASSSTRHFNYGYTF

d_call: TRBD1
cdr3_length: 15
v_call: TRBV7-9
j_call: TRBJ2-7
clone_size: .
cdr3_nt: TGTGCCAGCAGCTTAGCAGACAGGGACGGCTACGAGCAGTACTTC
cdr3_aa: CASSLADRDGYEQYF

d_call: TRBD1
cdr3_length: 16
v_call: TRBV2
j_call: TRBJ1-4
clone_size: .
cdr3_nt: TGTGCCAGCGAGGACAGGGGTTTTGTTCGGAATGAAAAACTGTTTTTT
cdr3_aa: CASEDRGFVRNEKLFF

d_call: .
cdr3_length: 16
v_call: TRBV5-4
j_call: TRBJ2-6
clone_size: .
cdr3_nt: TGTGCCAGCATCCCGGGTGGTCCCTCTGGGGCCAACGTCCTGACTTTC
cdr3_aa: CASIPGGPSGANVLTF

d_call: .
cdr3_length: 15
v_call: TRBV9
j_call: TRBJ1-2
clone_size: .
cdr3_nt: TGTGCCAGCAGCGTAGATGGCAGTTCGAGGCGGGGCTACACCTTC
cdr3_aa: CASSVDGSSRRGYTF

d_call: TRBD1
cdr3_length: 15
v_call: TRBV4-1
j_call: TRBJ1-4
clone_size: once
cdr3_nt: TGCGCCAGCAGCCAAGAGACAGGGGTCGGCGAAAAACTGTTTTTT
cdr3_aa: CASSQETGVGEKLFF

d_call: .
cdr3_length: 15
v_call: TRBV30
j_call: TRBJ2-2
clone_size: few
cdr3_nt: TGTGCCTGGAGTGTACCTGACAGGCGGACCGGGGAGCTGTTTTTT
cdr3_aa: CAWSVPDRRTGELFF

d_call: TRBD2
cdr3_length: 14
v_call: TRBV5-1
j_call: TRBJ2-1
clone_size: .
cdr3_nt: TGCGCCAGCAGCTGGACTAGCAGCTACAATGAGCAGTTCTTC
cdr3_aa: CASSWTSSYNEQFF

d_call: .
cdr3_length: 15
v_call: TRBV7-6
j_call: TRBJ1-3
clone_size: .
cdr3_nt: TGTGCCAGCAGCTTAGCCCAGGGCGCTGGAAACACCATATATTTT
cdr3_aa: CASSLAQGAGNTIYF

d_call: .
cdr3_length: 15
v_call: TRBV28
j_call: TRBJ2-1
clone_size: once
cdr3_nt: TGTGCCAGCAGTTTCCCATCTAGCGTAAACAATGAGCAGTTCTTC
cdr3_aa: CASSFPSSVNNEQFF

d_call: TRBD2
cdr3_length: 15
v_call: TRBV4-2
j_call: TRBJ2-1
clone_size: .
cdr3_nt: TGTGCCAGCAGCCAGACTAGCGGGAGCTACAATGAGCAGTTCTTC
cdr3_aa: CASSQTSGSYNEQFF

d_call: TRBD2
cdr3_length: 17
v_call: TRBV14
j_call: TRBJ2-3
clone_size: .
cdr3_nt: TGTGCCAGCAGCCAAGATCGGAGACTAGCGGGAAGTTATACGCAGTATTTT
cdr3_aa: CASSQDRRLAGSYTQYF

d_call: TRBD1
cdr3_length: 14
v_call: TRBV18
j_call: TRBJ1-1
clone_size: .
cdr3_nt: TGTGCCAGCTCACCGGGGACAGAAAACACTGAAGCTTTCTTT
cdr3_aa: CASSPGTENTEAFF

d_call: TRBD1
cdr3_length: 13
v_call: TRBV27
j_call: TRBJ2-3
clone_size: .
cdr3_nt: TGTGCCAGCGGACAGGGGATAACAGATACGCAGTATTTT
cdr3_aa: CASGQGITDTQYF

d_call: .
cdr3_length: 14
v_call: TRBV10-3
j_call: TRBJ1-4
clone_size: .
cdr3_nt: TGTGCCATCAGTGCAGATGCAACTAATGAAAAACTGTTTTTT
cdr3_aa: CAISADATNEKLFF

d_call: TRBD2
cdr3_length: 15
v_call: TRBV28
j_call: TRBJ2-3
clone_size: .
cdr3_nt: TGTGCCAGCAGTCGACTAGCGGCTAGCACAGATACGCAGTATTTT
cdr3_aa: CASSRLAASTDTQYF

d_call: TRBD2
cdr3_length: 15
v_call: TRBV7-6
j_call: TRBJ2-5
clone_size: .
cdr3_nt: TGTGCCAGCAGCTTCCGGCGGGAGGATAAAGAGACCCAGTACTTC
cdr3_aa: CASSFRREDKETQYF